Presented here are 5 T cell receptor beta chains from one specimen sequenced in a study of T cells in Graves' hyperthyroidism and ophthalmopathy. The TCR beta CDR3 regions underwent amplification using RNA transcripts as the source. First-round RT-PCR with HTBI primers amplified the TCR CDR3 region. MiXCR, run by TCRdb on the multiplex PCR reads, gives a single entry per CDR3 protein. In the table there are hundreds of thousands of distinct CDR3 sequences, around 15% of which are singletons. The sequencing sample was made of blood. These receptors originate from a woman between 50 and 59 years old with Graves' ophthalmopathy.

This clonotype came up many times. This chain links TRBV28 with TRBJ2-7; 15 bases map to TRBD2. V was pared by 2 bases and J by 4 bases, with 9 bases of the junction left unmatched. This CDR3 is built from 18 residues. Germline V gene sequence: CDR1 MDHEN, CDR2 SYDVKM. CDR3 DNA: TGTGCCAGCAGTTTAGTGCGGACTAGCGGGAGGGGATCATACGAGCAGTACTTC. It codes for CASSLVRTSGRGSYEQYF.

Ten or more counts support this clonotype. This sequence joins TRBV19 and TRBJ1-5; D call uncertain. This CDR3 is built from 16 residues. Germline values: CDR1 LNHDA, CDR2 SQIVND (reference sequence). V lost 2 bases and J lost 1, with 12 bases in between. CDR3 residues: CASSIIREMSNQPQHF. CDR3 bases: TGTGCCAGTAGTATAATCCGGGAGATGAGCAATCAGCCCCAGCATTTT.

This clonotype was seen repeatedly, ten times or more. The DNA of the CDR3 is TGTGCCAGCAGGCCGGTCCTTGCAACTAATGAAAAACTGTTTTTT. Protein: CASRPVLATNEKLFF. The chain employs TRBV2 and TRBJ1-4; D unclear. This CDR3 has 15 residues. V lost 6 bases, J lost 0 bases, and 11 bases lay in between. Germline CDR1 reads SNHLY; CDR2 reads FYNNEI.

V gene TRBV20-1 combines with J gene TRBJ2-3, with 11 positions matching TRBD2. Germline V gene sequence: CDR1 DFQATT, CDR2 SNEGSKA (reference sequence). The junction had 3 bases not matched to a gene; V was cut back by 0 bases and J by 4 bases. The CDR3 loop spans 15 amino acids. The DNA of the CDR3 is TGCAGTGCTAGAGAAGGTAGCGGGAGGGCAGATACGCAGTATTTT. Amino acid sequence: CSAREGSGRADTQYF.

In regard to this clonotype: A much more abundant neighbour one base away suggests this may be a read error. V and J are TRBV12-3 or TRBV12-4 and TRBJ2-1; TRBD1 agrees at 9 bases. J was trimmed by 6 bases and V by 7 bases; bases with no gene match: 7. CDR3 size: 14 residues. The CDR3, as DNA: TGTGCCAGCACCGGGACAGGGCACTGCAATGAGCAGTTCTTC. It is translated as CASTGTGHCNEQFF.